This paragraph reports one T cell receptor beta chain. This table comes from immunoSEQ multiplex PCR, and its TCRdb copy is limited to in-frame clones, with some not included. The table has 550,000 to 750,000 clones, nearly 97% seen once. Positive CCR7 selection of CD45RO-negative cells yielded the naive CD8 cells, and terminally differentiated effector memory CD45RA+ cells were excluded. The sample comes from a study of shared clonotypes between healthy human individuals. The CDR3 length is 15 residues. Germline values: CDR1 SQVTM, CDR2 ANQGSEA. V was shortened by 5 bases and J by 6 bases, with 17 bases between the two germline ends.

The receptor comes from a woman younger than 45 in good health. The V gene is TRBV29-1, the J gene TRBJ1-6; possible D gene TRBD1, 6 bases. Sample: naive CD8+ T cells sorted from blood. The CDR3 sequence is CSVSRGALRNSPLHF. The CDR3 nucleotides read TGCAGCGTTAGCCGGGGGGCGCTCCGTAATTCACCCCTCCACTTT.